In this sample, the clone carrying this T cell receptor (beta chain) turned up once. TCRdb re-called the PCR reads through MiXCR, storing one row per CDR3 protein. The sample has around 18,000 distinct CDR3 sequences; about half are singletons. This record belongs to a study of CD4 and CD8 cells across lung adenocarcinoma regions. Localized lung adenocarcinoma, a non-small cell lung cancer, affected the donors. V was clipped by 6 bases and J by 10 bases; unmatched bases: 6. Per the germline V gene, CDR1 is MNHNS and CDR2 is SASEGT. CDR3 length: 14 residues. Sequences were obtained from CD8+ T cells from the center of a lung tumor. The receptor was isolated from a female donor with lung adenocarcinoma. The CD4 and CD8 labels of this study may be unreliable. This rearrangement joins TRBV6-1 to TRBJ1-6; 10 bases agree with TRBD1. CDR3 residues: CASRSTGGGSPLHF. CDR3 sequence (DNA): TGTGCCAGCAGGTCGACAGGGGGCGGGTCACCCCTCCACTTT.